Below are 2 T cell receptor beta chains sequenced from a single sample in a study of beta chain features in type 1 diabetes. Expressed TCRB transcripts were sequenced, since all the RNA that had been isolated was reverse transcribed. Libraries were prepared by immunoSEQ multiplex PCR; TCRdb keeps only in-frame clonotypes and omits some of them. The table includes about 710,000 clones, over 12% detected once. Whole-study findings and limits: All four CD4+ subsets from Type 1 diabetes patients carried moderately but significantly shorter TCRB CDR3s.

Antigens of these TCRs are unknown. Sequenced material: naive CD4+ T cells from blood. The receptors stem from a man aged 18 to 30 with type 1 diabetes.

This sequence joins TRBV7-2 and TRBJ2-3; 9 positions match TRBD2. This CDR3 is built from 18 residues. Germline V gene sequence: CDR1 SGHTA, CDR2 FQGNSA. V was pared by 0 bases and J by 2 bases, with 9 bases of the junction left unmatched. DNA for the CDR3: TGTGCCAGCAGCTTAGCTACGGTAGCGGGGGCAACCACAGATACGCAGTATTTT. This encodes CASSLATVAGATTDTQYF.

V is TRBV18 and J is TRBJ2-7; 10 nucleotides match TRBD1. Unmatched junction bases numbered 10, after V lost 5 bases and J lost 6 bases. The CDR3 runs to 15 residues. CDR1 is KGHSH and CDR2 is LQKENI in the germline V gene. DNA for the CDR3: TGTGCCAGCTCAGCCGCGGGGACAGGGGAAGGCGAGCAGTACTTC. This translates into CASSAAGTGEGEQYF.